These 15 T cell receptor beta chains came from one sample sequenced in a study of cytomegalovirus exposure and HLA in healthy donors. Profiled with immunoSEQ multiplex PCR; TCRdb holds only in-frame clones, not every one. The sample carries 150,000 to 200,000 clones, around 84% recorded once. Material: PBMCs. Receptors were obtained from a man between 18 and 35 years old in good health and CMV-seropositive.

The CDR3 nucleotides read TGTGCCAGCAGTACCCAGCGGGAGGCCACCTACGAGCAGTACTTC. It translates to CASSTQREATYEQYF. The chain uses TRBV28 and TRBJ2-7; 9 bases match TRBD2. CDR3 length equals 15 residues. Looked up from germline, CDR1 is MDHEN and CDR2 is SYDVKM. V was pared by 5 bases and J by 2 bases, with 7 bases of the junction left unmatched. The whole variable domain, filled in from reference TRBV28 and TRBJ2-7, reads DVKVTQSSRYLVKRTGEKVFLECVQDMDHENMFWYRQDPGLGLRLIYFSYDVKMKEKGDIPEGYSVSREKKERFSLILESASTNQTSMYLCASSTQREATYEQYFGPGTRLTVT.

This CDR3 is CASSPEREGTQYF. CDR3 in DNA: TGTGCCAGCTCACCGGAAAGGGAGGGGACCCAGTACTTC. This chain uses TRBV18 with TRBJ2-5, with TRBD2 matching 7 bases. V was clipped by 3 bases and J by 7 bases; unmatched bases: 5. The length of the CDR3 is 13 residues. Germline CDR1 and CDR2: KGHSH and LQKENI.

This clone was counted only a few times. J is TRBJ1-1 and V is TRBV30, with TRBD1 matching over 7 bases. J gave up 10 bases and V 1 base, and 3 bases lay outside the gene matches. The CDR3 totals 11 residues. The germline gives CDR1 GTSNPN, CDR2 SVGIG (reference sequence). CDR3 loop: CAWSDGTVAFF. CDR3 DNA: TGTGCCTGGAGTGACGGGACAGTAGCTTTCTTT.

This clone has a handful of counts. The chain joins TRBV7-8 to TRBJ2-1; TRBD1 agrees at 8 bases. The CDR3 contains 19 residues. V gave up 1 base and J gave up 9 bases; unmatched junction bases: 20. Germline loops: CDR1 SGHVS, CDR2 FQNEAQ. The CDR3 DNA sequence: TGTGCCAGCAGCTTAGTAGTATTATCGTCAGGGGGCAGGAGGAGTGAGCAGTTCTTC. Translation: CASSLVVLSSGGRRSEQFF. The whole variable domain, filled in from reference TRBV7-8 and TRBJ2-1, reads GAGVSQSPRYKVAKRGQDVALRCDPISGHVSLFWYQQALGQGPEFLTYFQNEAQLDKSGLPSDRFFAERPEGSVSTLKIQRTQQEDSAVYLCASSLVVLSSGGRRSEQFFGPGTRLTVL.

V and J are TRBV5-1 and TRBJ2-2; D unclear. The CDR3 covers 13 residues. Trimming took 5 bases from V and 3 from J, leaving 8 bases between them. From germline, CDR1 is SGHRS and CDR2 YFSETQ. CDR3 sequence: CASRDTDTGELFF. The DNA for the CDR3 is TGCGCCAGCAGGGATACAGACACCGGGGAGCTGTTTTTT. The full variable domain, its missing parts supplied by reference TRBV5-1 and TRBJ2-2, is KAGVTQTPRYLIKTRGQQVTLSCSPISGHRSVSWYQQTPGQGLQFLFEYFSETQRNKGNFPGRFSGRQFSNSRSEMNVSTLELGDSALYLCASRDTDTGELFFGEGSRLTVL.

The chain links TRBV6-1 to TRBJ2-3, with 8 bases lining up with TRBD2. Germline assignment: CDR1 MNHNS and CDR2 SASEGT. With 8 bases clipped from V and 2 bases from J, the junction kept 6 bases outside the gene matches. There are 14 residues in the CDR3. This CDR3 reads CASRSGASTDTQYF. The CDR3, as DNA: TGTGCCAGCCGTAGCGGGGCGTCCACAGATACGCAGTATTTT.

This clone was seen a few times. This rearrangement joins TRBV6-5 to TRBJ1-2, with 9 bases that match TRBD1. There are 13 residues in the CDR3. Germline V gene data show CDR1 as MNHEY and CDR2 as SVGAGI. The junction had 7 bases not matched to a gene; V was cut back by 6 bases and J by 8 bases. The CDR3 DNA sequence: TGTGCCAGCAGACCGGGACAGGGTTACGGCTACACCTTC. It encodes CASRPGQGYGYTF.

This rearrangement joins TRBV27 to TRBJ1-5, with 7 nucleotides matching TRBD1. V was pared by 5 bases and J by 7 bases, with 8 bases of the junction left unmatched. The CDR3 length is 14 residues. From germline, CDR1 is MNHEY and CDR2 SMNVEV (reference sequence). The CDR3 region has the DNA TGTGCCAGCAGTCCAGGGGGAAACGGACAGCCCCAGCATTTT. As protein: CASSPGGNGQPQHF.

This clone was seen a handful of times. The genes are TRBV6-5 and TRBJ2-1, with a tentative D call TRBD2 (6 bases). Germline assignment: CDR1 MNHEY and CDR2 SVGAGI. This CDR3 contains 14 residues. V lost 1 base and J 9 bases, leaving 13 bases between the germline ends. The CDR3 sequence: CASSYFLAGSEQFF. The CDR3, as DNA: TGTGCCAGCAGTTACTTCCTCGCGGGGTCTGAGCAGTTCTTC.

The V and J genes are TRBV29-1 and TRBJ2-7; D gene unclear. With 1 base removed from V and 3 bases from J, the gap between germline ends came to 4 bases. The CDR3 has 11 amino acids. The germline CDR1 and CDR2 sequences are SQVTM and ANQGSEA. CDR3: CSVEGSYEQYF. As DNA, the CDR3 is TGCAGCGTTGAAGGCAGCTACGAGCAGTACTTC.

This clone showed up just a few times. This chain joins TRBV30 and TRBJ1-1, with D uncertain. Trimming stripped 5 bases from V and 2 bases from J, with 12 bases between. The CDR3 extends over 13 amino acids. Germline loops: CDR1 GTSNPN, CDR2 SVGIG (reference sequence). The CDR3 spells CAWGLGVNTEAFF. The CDR3 bases are TGTGCCTGGGGACTTGGGGTCAACACTGAAGCTTTCTTT.

The J gene is TRBJ2-7, the V gene TRBV27; TRBD1 agrees at 10 bases. The germline V gene has CDR1 MNHEY and CDR2 SMNVEV (reference sequence). The CDR3 runs to 15 residues. V lost 3 bases and J lost 1; bases outside the gene matches: 3. The CDR3 sequence: CASSFGQGGSYEQYF. The DNA for the CDR3 is TGTGCCAGCAGTTTCGGACAGGGGGGTTCCTACGAGCAGTACTTC.

The gene calls are TRBV6-5 and TRBJ1-2, with TRBD1 matching over 10 bases. Trimming removed 0 bases from V and 8 bases from J; junction bases left unmatched: 6. Per the germline V gene, CDR1 is MNHEY and CDR2 is SVGAGI. This CDR3 comprises 15 residues. CDR3 in amino acids: CASSYSYGTGEGYTF. The CDR3 nucleotides are TGTGCCAGCAGTTACTCGTATGGGACAGGGGAAGGCTACACCTTC.

The rearrangement joins TRBV9 to TRBJ1-2; TRBD1 matches 7 bases. The CDR3 totals 15 residues. CDR1 and CDR2 (germline): SGDLS, YYNGEE. The junction had 4 bases not matched to a gene; V was cut back by 0 bases and J by 2 bases. The CDR3 loop reads CASSVGQGANYGYTF. In DNA form, the CDR3 reads TGTGCCAGCAGCGTAGGACAGGGAGCGAACTATGGCTACACCTTC.

The chain employs TRBV28 and TRBJ1-4, with D possibly matching TRBD1 (5 bases). The CDR3 has 14 amino acids. Trimming took off 8 bases at V and 4 bases at J, with 14 bases between the two ends. Germline values: CDR1 MDHEN, CDR2 SYDVKM. In nucleotides, the CDR3 is TGTGCCAGCGGATTTGGACATAGTAATGAAAAACTGTTTTTT. Its translation is CASGFGHSNEKLFF.